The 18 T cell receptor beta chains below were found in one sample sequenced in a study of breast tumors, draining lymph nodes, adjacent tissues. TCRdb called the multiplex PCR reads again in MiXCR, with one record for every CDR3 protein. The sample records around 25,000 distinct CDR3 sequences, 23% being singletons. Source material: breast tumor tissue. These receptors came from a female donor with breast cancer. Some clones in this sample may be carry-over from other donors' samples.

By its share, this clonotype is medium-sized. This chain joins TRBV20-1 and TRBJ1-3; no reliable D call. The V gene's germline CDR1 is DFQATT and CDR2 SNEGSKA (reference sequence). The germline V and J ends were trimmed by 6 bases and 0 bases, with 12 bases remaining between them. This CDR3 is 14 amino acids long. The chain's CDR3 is CSARSGLSGNTIYF. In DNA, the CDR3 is TGCAGTGCCAGAAGCGGCCTCTCTGGAAACACCATATATTTT.

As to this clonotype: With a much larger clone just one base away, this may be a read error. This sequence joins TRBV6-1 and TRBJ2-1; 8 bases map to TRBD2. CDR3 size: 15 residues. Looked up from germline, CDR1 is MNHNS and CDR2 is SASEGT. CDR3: CASSEREAWNNERFF. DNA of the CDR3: TGTGCCAGCAGTGAGCGGGAGGCCTGGAACAATGAGCGGTTCTTC.

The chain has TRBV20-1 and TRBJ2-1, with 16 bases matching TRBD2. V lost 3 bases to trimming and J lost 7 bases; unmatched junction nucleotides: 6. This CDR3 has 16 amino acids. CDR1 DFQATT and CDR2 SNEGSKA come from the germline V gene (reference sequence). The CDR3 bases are TGCAGTGCTAGGGGGGGACTAGCGGGAGGGGGAAATGAGCAGTTCTTC. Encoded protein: CSARGGLAGGGNEQFF.

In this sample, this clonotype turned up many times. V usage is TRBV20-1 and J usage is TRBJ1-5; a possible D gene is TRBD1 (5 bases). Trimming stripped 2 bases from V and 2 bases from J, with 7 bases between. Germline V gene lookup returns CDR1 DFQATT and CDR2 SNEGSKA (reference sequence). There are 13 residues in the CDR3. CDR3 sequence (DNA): TGCAGTGCTAGAAGCAGGGGCAATCAGCCCCAGCATTTT. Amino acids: CSARSRGNQPQHF.

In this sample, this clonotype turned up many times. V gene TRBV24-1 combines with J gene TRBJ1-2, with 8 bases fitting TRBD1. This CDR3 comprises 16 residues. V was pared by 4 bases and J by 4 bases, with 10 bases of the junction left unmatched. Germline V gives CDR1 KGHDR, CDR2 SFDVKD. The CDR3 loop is CATSESPQGGSYGYTF. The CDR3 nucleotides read TGTGCCACCAGTGAAAGTCCACAGGGGGGGAGCTATGGCTACACCTTC.

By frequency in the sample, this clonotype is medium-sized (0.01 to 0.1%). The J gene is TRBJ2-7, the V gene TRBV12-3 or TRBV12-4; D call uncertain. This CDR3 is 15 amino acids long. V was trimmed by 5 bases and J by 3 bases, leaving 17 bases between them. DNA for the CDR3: TGTGCCAGCAGTGCCCAACCGGGCCCTCACTACGAGCAGTACTTC. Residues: CASSAQPGPHYEQYF.

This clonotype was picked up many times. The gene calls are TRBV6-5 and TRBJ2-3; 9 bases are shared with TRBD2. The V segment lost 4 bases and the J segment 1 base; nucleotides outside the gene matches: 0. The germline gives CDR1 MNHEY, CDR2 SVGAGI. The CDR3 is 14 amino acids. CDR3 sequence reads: CASSWTSGTDTQYF. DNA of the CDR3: TGTGCCAGCAGTTGGACTAGCGGCACAGATACGCAGTATTTT.

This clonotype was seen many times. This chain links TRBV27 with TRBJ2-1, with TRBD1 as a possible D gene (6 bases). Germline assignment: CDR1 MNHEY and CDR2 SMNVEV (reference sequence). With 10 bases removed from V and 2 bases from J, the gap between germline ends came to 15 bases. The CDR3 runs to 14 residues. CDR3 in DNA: TGTGCCACCCAGCCAGGGGTCCCCTACAATGAGCAGTTCTTC. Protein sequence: CATQPGVPYNEQFF.

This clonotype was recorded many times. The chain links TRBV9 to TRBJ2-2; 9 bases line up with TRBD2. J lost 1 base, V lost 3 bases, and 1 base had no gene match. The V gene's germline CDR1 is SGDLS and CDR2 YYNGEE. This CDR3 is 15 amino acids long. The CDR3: CASSATSGNTGELFF. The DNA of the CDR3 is TGTGCCAGCAGCGCGACTAGCGGGAACACCGGGGAGCTGTTTTTT.

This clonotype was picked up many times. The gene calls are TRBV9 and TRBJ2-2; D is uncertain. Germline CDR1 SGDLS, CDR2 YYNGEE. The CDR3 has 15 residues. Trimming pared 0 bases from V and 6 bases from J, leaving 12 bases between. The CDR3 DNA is TGTGCCAGCAGCGTAGAAAGCGAGACGCCCGGGGAGCTGTTTTTT. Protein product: CASSVESETPGELFF.

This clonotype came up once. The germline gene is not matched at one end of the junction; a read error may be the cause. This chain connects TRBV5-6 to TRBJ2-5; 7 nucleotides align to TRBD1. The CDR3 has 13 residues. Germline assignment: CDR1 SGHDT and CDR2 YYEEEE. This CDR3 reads CAGSLKGAETQHF. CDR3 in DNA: TGTGCCGGCAGCCTGAAGGGGGCCGAGACCCAGCACTTC.

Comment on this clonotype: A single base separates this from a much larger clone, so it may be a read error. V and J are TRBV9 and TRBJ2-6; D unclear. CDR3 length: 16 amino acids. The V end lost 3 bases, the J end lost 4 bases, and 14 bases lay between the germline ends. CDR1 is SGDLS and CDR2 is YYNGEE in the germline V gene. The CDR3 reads CASSAGGVAGANVLTF. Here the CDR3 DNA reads TGTGCCAGCAGCGCAGGTGGAGTGGCCGGGGCCAACGTCCTGACTTTC.

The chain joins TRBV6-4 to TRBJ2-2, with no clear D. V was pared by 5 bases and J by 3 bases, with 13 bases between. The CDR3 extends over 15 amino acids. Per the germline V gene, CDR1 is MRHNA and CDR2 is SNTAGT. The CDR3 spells CASSQTKWDTGELFF. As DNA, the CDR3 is TGTGCCAGCAGTCAAACTAAATGGGACACCGGGGAGCTGTTTTTT.

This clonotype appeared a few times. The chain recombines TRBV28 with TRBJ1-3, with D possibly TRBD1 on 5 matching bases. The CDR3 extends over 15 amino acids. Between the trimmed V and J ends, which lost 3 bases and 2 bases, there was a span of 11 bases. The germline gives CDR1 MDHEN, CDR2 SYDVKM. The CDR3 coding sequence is TGTGCCAGCAGTTTGACAGCAAATACTGGAAACACCATATATTTT. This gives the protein CASSLTANTGNTIYF.

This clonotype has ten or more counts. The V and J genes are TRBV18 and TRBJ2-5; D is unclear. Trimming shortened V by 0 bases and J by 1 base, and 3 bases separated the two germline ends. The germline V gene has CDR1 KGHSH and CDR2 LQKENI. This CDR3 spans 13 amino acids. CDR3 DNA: TGTGCCAGCTCACCACCGTCCCAAGAGACCCAGTACTTC. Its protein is CASSPPSQETQYF.

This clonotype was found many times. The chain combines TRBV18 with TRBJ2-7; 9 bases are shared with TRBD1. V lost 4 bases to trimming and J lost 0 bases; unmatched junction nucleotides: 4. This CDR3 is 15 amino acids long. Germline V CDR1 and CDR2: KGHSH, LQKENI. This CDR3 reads CASSRRTGVSYEQYF. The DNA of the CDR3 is TGTGCCAGCTCACGGCGGACAGGGGTCTCCTACGAGCAGTACTTC.

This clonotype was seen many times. The DNA of the CDR3 is TGTGCCAGACGTGGAGGGGATAGTTACGAGCAGTACTTC. This translates into CARRGGDSYEQYF. This chain joins TRBV27 and TRBJ2-7, with D tentatively TRBD2 (6 bases). Germline CDR1 and CDR2: MNHEY and SMNVEV (reference sequence). The V end lost 9 bases, the J end lost 4 bases, and 16 bases lay between the germline ends. The CDR3 has 13 residues.

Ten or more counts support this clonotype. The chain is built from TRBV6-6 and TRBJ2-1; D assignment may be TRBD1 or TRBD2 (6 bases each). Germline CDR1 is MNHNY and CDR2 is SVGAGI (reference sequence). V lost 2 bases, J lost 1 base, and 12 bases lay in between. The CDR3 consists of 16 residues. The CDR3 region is CASSYPRGDSYNEQFF. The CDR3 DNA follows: TGTGCCAGCAGTTACCCGAGGGGGGATTCCTACAATGAGCAGTTCTTC.